This T cell receptor (beta chain) was retrieved from a study of blood T cell repertoires in COVID-19. Turning to the study itself: The United States, Italy and Spain provided the acute and convalescent COVID-19 samples.

Profiled with immunoSEQ multiplex PCR; TCRdb holds only in-frame clones, not every one. The sample carries around 250,000 clones, 86% recorded once. Germline V gives CDR1 SEHNR, CDR2 FQNEAQ (reference sequence). Germline trimming cut 4 bases from V and 6 bases from J; bases unmatched to any gene: 4. The CDR3 totals 14 residues. Sequencing was carried out using peripheral blood. The chain recombines TRBV7-9 with TRBJ1-2; TRBD1 aligns across 11 bases. This receptor was obtained from an elderly woman with COVID-19, enrolled during active disease. As DNA, the CDR3 is TGTGCCAGCAGCTCGGACAGGGGGCAAGATGGCTACACCTTC. Translated, it gives CASSSDRGQDGYTF. Drawing the rest from reference TRBV7-9 and TRBJ1-2, the complete variable domain is DTGVSQNPRHKITKRGQNVTFRCDPISEHNRLYWYRQTLGQGPEFLTYFQNEAQLEKSRLLSDRFSAERPKGSFSTLEIQRTEQGDSAMYLCASSSDRGQDGYTFGSGTRLTVV.